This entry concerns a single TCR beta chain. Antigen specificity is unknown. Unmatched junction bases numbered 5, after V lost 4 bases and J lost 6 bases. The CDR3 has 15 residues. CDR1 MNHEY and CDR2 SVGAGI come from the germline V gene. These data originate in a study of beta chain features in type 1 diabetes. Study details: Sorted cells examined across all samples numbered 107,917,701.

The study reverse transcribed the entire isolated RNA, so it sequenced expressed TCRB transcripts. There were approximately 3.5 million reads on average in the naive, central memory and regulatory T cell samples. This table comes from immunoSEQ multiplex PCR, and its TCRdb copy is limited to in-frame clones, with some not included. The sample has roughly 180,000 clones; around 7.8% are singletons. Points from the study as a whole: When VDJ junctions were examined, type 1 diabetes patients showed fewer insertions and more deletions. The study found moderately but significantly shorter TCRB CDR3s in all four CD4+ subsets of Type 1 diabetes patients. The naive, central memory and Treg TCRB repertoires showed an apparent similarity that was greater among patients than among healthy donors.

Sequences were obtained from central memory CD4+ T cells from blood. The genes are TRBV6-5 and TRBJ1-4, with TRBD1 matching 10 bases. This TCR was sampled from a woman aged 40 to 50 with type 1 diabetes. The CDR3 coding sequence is TGTGCCAGCAGTTTCACCGGGACAGGGGATGAAAAACTGTTTTTT. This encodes CASSFTGTGDEKLFF.